Below are 31 T cell receptor beta chains sequenced from a single sample in a study of cytomegalovirus exposure and HLA in healthy donors. The primer mix had 60 Vbeta and 13 Jbeta primers. Sequencing used immunoSEQ multiplex PCR; TCRdb keeps in-frame clones, though not all of them. The table shows 130,000 to 150,000 clones, with roughly 80% occurring only once. The sample taken for sequencing was PBMCs. The receptor set was obtained from a woman aged 35 to 49 in good health and CMV-seropositive.

The chain carries TRBV28 and TRBJ1-2; maybe TRBD1 (6 bases). Germline V gene sequence: CDR1 MDHEN, CDR2 SYDVKM. Trimming shortened V by 10 bases and J by 5 bases, and 17 bases separated the two germline ends. This CDR3 has 13 amino acids. In DNA form, the CDR3 reads TGTGCCACGTTTTCCGGGACAAATTATGGCTACACCTTC. Protein: CATFSGTNYGYTF.

A single count supports this clone. V usage is TRBV30 and J usage is TRBJ2-4; unclear D gene. The CDR3 runs to 13 residues. Trimming took 3 bases from V and 1 from J, leaving 7 bases between them. Looked up from germline, CDR1 is GTSNPN and CDR2 is SVGIG (reference sequence). CDR3 sequence reads: CAWRAPAKNIQYF. CDR3 in DNA: TGTGCCTGGAGGGCCCCGGCCAAAAACATTCAGTACTTC.

V usage is TRBV5-5 and J usage is TRBJ2-7, with 7 bases matching TRBD2. The CDR3 extends over 15 amino acids. With 0 bases clipped from V and 1 base from J, the junction kept 4 bases outside the gene matches. The germline gives CDR1 SGHKS, CDR2 YYEKEE (reference sequence). CDR3 sequence reads: CASSLASSGSYEQYF. Written as DNA, the CDR3 is TGTGCCAGCAGCTTGGCGTCTAGCGGTTCCTACGAGCAGTACTTC.

CDR3 nucleotide sequence: TGTGCCAGCAAACCTGGGACAAAACAAGAGACCCAGTACTTC. Translating gives CASKPGTKQETQYF. V usage is TRBV2 and J usage is TRBJ2-5; perhaps TRBD1 as D (6 bases). The CDR3 extends over 14 amino acids. Trimming cost V 7 bases and J 2 bases, with 14 bases left between them. Germline V lookup: CDR1 SNHLY, CDR2 FYNNEI.

This chain joins TRBV6-6 and TRBJ2-3; 9 positions match TRBD2. Per the germline V gene, CDR1 is MNHNY and CDR2 is SVGAGI (reference sequence). The V segment lost 5 bases and the J segment 3 bases; nucleotides outside the gene matches: 6. This CDR3 has 15 amino acids. DNA of the CDR3: TGTGCCAGCAGTGCTAGCGGGAAAGGTACAGATACGCAGTATTTT. Translating it yields CASSASGKGTDTQYF.

The J gene is TRBJ2-7, the V gene TRBV2; TRBD2 aligns across 9 bases. The CDR3 runs to 15 residues. The trim removed 11 bases at V and 4 bases at J, leaving 15 bases unmatched. CDR1 SNHLY and CDR2 FYNNEI come from the germline V gene. CDR3 residues: CASFRGSSGKYEQYF. In DNA form, the CDR3 reads TGTGCCTCCTTCAGAGGGTCTAGCGGGAAGTACGAGCAGTACTTC.

This chain links TRBV7-3 with TRBJ2-3; TRBD1 might be the D (6 bases). The CDR3 covers 15 residues. Looked up from germline, CDR1 is SGHTA and CDR2 is FQGTGA. Trimming removed 2 bases at V and 2 bases at J, with 11 bases between. The CDR3 DNA sequence: TGTGCCAGCAGCTTAGGGGGCCTATCCACAGATACGCAGTATTTT. As protein: CASSLGGLSTDTQYF.

This clone was observed a handful of times. The chain joins TRBV11-1 to TRBJ2-7; 8 bases line up with TRBD1. CDR3 length: 15 amino acids. Per the germline V gene, CDR1 is SGHAT and CDR2 is FQDESV (reference sequence). With 5 bases clipped from V and 2 bases from J, the junction kept 8 bases outside the gene matches. The CDR3 DNA reads TGTGCCAGCAGCCTAACGGACAGGGCCCCCTACGAGCAGTACTTC. Translating it yields CASSLTDRAPYEQYF.

The DNA of the CDR3 is TGTGCCAGCAGTGCAACCGGGACAGAGAACACTGAAGCTTTCTTT. This codes for CASSATGTENTEAFF. The chain carries TRBV28 and TRBJ1-1; 7 positions match TRBD1. CDR3 length: 15 residues. Germline loops: CDR1 MDHEN, CDR2 SYDVKM. Trimming removed 5 bases from V and 1 base from J; junction bases left unmatched: 7.

This chain joins TRBV10-3 and TRBJ2-6, with 9 bases that match TRBD1. The germline V gene has CDR1 ENHRY and CDR2 SYGVKD. With 2 bases clipped from V and 1 base from J, the junction kept 0 bases outside the gene matches. This CDR3 is built from 16 residues. In DNA form, the CDR3 reads TGTGCCATCAGTGAGGGGACAGGGTCTGGGGCCAACGTCCTGACTTTC. Translation: CAISEGTGSGANVLTF.

This clone was recorded once. The V gene is TRBV28, the J gene TRBJ2-7; 7 nucleotides match TRBD1. This CDR3 has 14 residues. The trim removed 6 bases at V and 3 bases at J, leaving 8 bases unmatched. Germline V CDR1 and CDR2: MDHEN, SYDVKM. The CDR3 region is CASRAGQVSYEQYF. CDR3 nucleotide sequence: TGTGCCAGCAGGGCAGGACAGGTGAGCTACGAGCAGTACTTC. Full variable domain (remainder filled in from reference TRBV28 and TRBJ2-7): DVKVTQSSRYLVKRTGEKVFLECVQDMDHENMFWYRQDPGLGLRLIYFSYDVKMKEKGDIPEGYSVSREKKERFSLILESASTNQTSMYLCASRAGQVSYEQYFGPGTRLTVT.

The gene calls are TRBV28 and TRBJ1-2, with 9 bases fitting TRBD1. The CDR3 has 16 residues. Germline V lookup: CDR1 MDHEN, CDR2 SYDVKM. V dropped 6 bases and J dropped 2; count of bases not matched to a gene: 10. The CDR3 region has the DNA TGTGCCAGCAGCCTAGCCAGGACAGGGGAAAACTATGGCTACACCTTC. Translated, it gives CASSLARTGENYGYTF.

This clone was counted only a few times. The V gene is TRBV10-2, the J gene TRBJ1-4; 10 bases fit TRBD1. Germline CDR1 and CDR2: WSHSY and SAAADI. CDR3 length equals 15 residues. Trimming took 6 bases from V and 7 from J; bases not matched to a gene: 8. The CDR3 spells CASSRDRGWGEKLFF. The CDR3 nucleotides read TGCGCCAGCAGCAGGGACAGGGGTTGGGGTGAAAAACTGTTTTTT.

The genes are TRBV6-1 and TRBJ2-5; unclear D gene. The V end lost 2 bases, the J end lost 8 bases, and 6 bases lay between the germline ends. In germline, CDR1 is MNHNS, CDR2 SASEGT. The CDR3 extends over 11 amino acids. The CDR3 protein is CASSETSTQYF. Written as DNA, the CDR3 is TGTGCCAGCAGTGAAACGAGTACCCAGTACTTC.

This chain uses TRBV30 with TRBJ1-2; D remains unclear. CDR1 is GTSNPN and CDR2 is SVGIG in the germline V gene (reference sequence). The CDR3 length is 15 residues. The V end was cut by 1 base, the J end by 4 bases, with 16 bases between. CDR3: CAWSGQGGVGYGYTF. DNA of the CDR3: TGTGCCTGGAGTGGCCAAGGCGGGGTGGGCTATGGCTACACCTTC.

The DNA of the CDR3 is TGTGCCAGCATTCATAGTAGACAGGGGAGATCCTACAATGAGCAGTTCTTC. It yields the protein CASIHSRQGRSYNEQFF. The chain links TRBV2 to TRBJ2-1; 8 nucleotides match TRBD1. V dropped 7 bases and J dropped 1; count of bases not matched to a gene: 12. CDR3 length equals 17 residues. Germline CDR1 SNHLY, CDR2 FYNNEI.

The chain carries TRBV2 and TRBJ2-7; 7 bases line up with TRBD1. Germline trimming cut 9 bases from V and 3 bases from J; bases unmatched to any gene: 8. Germline values: CDR1 SNHLY, CDR2 FYNNEI. This CDR3 region has 13 residues. CDR3 region: CARAGGPLYEQYF. The DNA for the CDR3 is TGTGCCAGAGCAGGGGGACCACTCTACGAGCAGTACTTC.

V and J are TRBV28 and TRBJ2-5; 7 positions match TRBD2. Germline V lookup: CDR1 MDHEN, CDR2 SYDVKM. The CDR3 is 15 amino acids. Germline trimming cut 3 bases from V and 4 bases from J; bases unmatched to any gene: 8. CDR3 nucleotide sequence: TGTGCCAGCAGTTTTCGTGGGAGGGCCATAGAGACCCAGTACTTC. Its protein product is CASSFRGRAIETQYF.

V and J are TRBV4-1 and TRBJ1-6; 7 bases agree with TRBD1. V was pared by 0 bases and J by 7 bases, with 6 bases of the junction left unmatched. This CDR3 is 16 amino acids long. Per germline, CDR1 MGHRA and CDR2 YSYEKL. The CDR3 reads CASSQDDRAPNSPLHF. The DNA of the CDR3 is TGCGCCAGCAGCCAAGACGACAGGGCGCCGAATTCACCCCTCCACTTT.

This chain links TRBV27 with TRBJ1-5; 7 bases fit TRBD1. V lost 5 bases and J lost 4; bases outside the gene matches: 8. Germline CDR1 reads MNHEY; CDR2 reads SMNVEV (reference sequence). CDR3 length: 15 amino acids. CDR3 bases: TGTGCCAGCAGTGTCCGGGACAGAGGTAATCAGCCCCAGCATTTT. Translated, it gives CASSVRDRGNQPQHF.

This clone was seen a few times. J is TRBJ1-1 and V is TRBV18, with unresolved D. The CDR3 spans 13 residues. Between the trimmed V and J ends, which lost 4 bases and 1 base, there was a span of 7 bases. Germline V lookup: CDR1 KGHSH, CDR2 LQKENI. The CDR3 coding sequence is TGTGCCAGCTCACTGAAGCCGAACACTGAAGCTTTCTTT. Translation gives CASSLKPNTEAFF. The full variable domain, with the rest looked up from reference TRBV18 and TRBJ1-1, is NAGVMQNPRHLVRRRGQEARLRCSPMKGHSHVYWYRQLPEEGLKFMVYLQKENIIDESGMPKERFSAEFPKEGPSILRIQQVVRGDSAAYFCASSLKPNTEAFFGQGTRLTVV.

The V and J genes are TRBV28 and TRBJ2-7, with 9 nucleotides matching TRBD2. Germline V gene lookup returns CDR1 MDHEN and CDR2 SYDVKM. V trimming: 1 base; J trimming: 3 bases; junction bases outside the gene matches: 1. This CDR3 has 14 amino acids. DNA for the CDR3: TGTGCCAGCAGTTTATTGACTAGCGGCTACGAGCAGTACTTC. Translated, it gives CASSLLTSGYEQYF.

This chain uses TRBV7-6 with TRBJ2-1, with D maybe TRBD1 (5 bases). Trimming removed 5 bases at V and 1 base at J, with 9 bases between. Germline V CDR1 and CDR2: SGHVS, FNYEAQ. The CDR3 is 14 amino acids. CDR3 sequence (DNA): TGTGCCAGCAGCGACACAGGTTCCTACAATGAGCAGTTCTTC. Translating it yields CASSDTGSYNEQFF.

The J gene is TRBJ2-1, the V gene TRBV27; 12 nucleotides align to TRBD2. The germline V gene has CDR1 MNHEY and CDR2 SMNVEV (reference sequence). The CDR3 length is 14 residues. Trimming at V came to 6 bases and at J to 7 bases, leaving 4 bases not matched to a gene. The CDR3 bases are TGTGCCAGCAGCACACTAGCGGGGGGTAATGAGCAGTTCTTC. It is translated as CASSTLAGGNEQFF.

The chain has TRBV4-2 and TRBJ2-7; 7 bases agree with TRBD2. Germline-derived CDR1 and CDR2 are LGHNA and YNFKEQ. The J segment lost 5 bases and the V segment lost 1 base, leaving 11 bases of the junction unmatched. CDR3 length equals 16 residues. The CDR3: CASSQAISAGDHEQYF. The CDR3 coding sequence is TGTGCCAGCAGCCAAGCCATTTCGGCGGGGGATCACGAGCAGTACTTC.

The chain combines TRBV18 with TRBJ1-2, with D possibly TRBD1 on 6 matching bases. Germline CDR1 is KGHSH and CDR2 is LQKENI. V lost 3 bases, J lost 3 bases, and 17 bases lay in between. The CDR3 has 16 residues. The CDR3: CASSPLGQPPYYGYTF. In DNA form, the CDR3 reads TGTGCCAGCTCACCCTTAGGACAGCCCCCTTACTATGGCTACACCTTC.

The rearrangement links TRBV6-1 to TRBJ2-1; D may be TRBD1 (6 bases). The V end lost 3 bases, the J end lost 2 bases, and 14 bases lay between the germline ends. Germline V gene lookup returns CDR1 MNHNS and CDR2 SASEGT. CDR3 length: 16 residues. The CDR3 reads CASSEVGAPAYNEQFF. The DNA for the CDR3 is TGTGCCAGCAGTGAGGTGGGGGCCCCTGCCTACAATGAGCAGTTCTTC.

The rearrangement joins TRBV19 to TRBJ1-6; 7 nucleotides agree with TRBD1. The CDR3 runs 17 residues. In germline, CDR1 is LNHDA, CDR2 SQIVND (reference sequence). J was trimmed by 8 bases and V by 6 bases; bases with no gene match: 16. CDR3 sequence: CASRGTVALRIYSPLHF. The CDR3 DNA reads TGTGCCAGTAGAGGGACAGTCGCCTTGAGGATTTATTCACCCCTCCACTTT.

The genes are TRBV5-1 and TRBJ2-7; the D gene is possibly TRBD2 (6 bases). This CDR3 region has 14 residues. CDR1 and CDR2 (germline): SGHRS, YFSETQ. V gave up 4 bases and J gave up 5 bases, with 16 bases separating them. The CDR3 is CASSPAGYGDEQYF. DNA of the CDR3: TGCGCCAGCAGCCCTGCGGGGTATGGAGACGAGCAGTACTTC.

Notes on this clone: The same CDR3 can be traced to other DNA sequences in this sample. The rearrangement uses TRBV25-1 and TRBJ2-3, with 9 bases lining up with TRBD2. The V gene end was trimmed by 2 bases and the J gene end by 3 bases; junction bases not matched to a gene: 3. The CDR3 runs 15 residues. The germline gives CDR1 MGHDK, CDR2 SYGVNS. CDR3 bases: TGTGCCAGCAGTGAACTAGCGGGACTGACAGATACGCAGTATTTT. Amino acid sequence: CASSELAGLTDTQYF. The full variable domain, in which reference TRBV25-1 and TRBJ2-3 provide the parts outside the CDR3, is EADIYQTPRYLVIGTGKKITLECSQTMGHDKMYWYQQDPGMELHLIHYSYGVNSTEKGDLSSESTVSRIRTEHFPLTLESARPSHTSQYLCASSELAGLTDTQYFGPGTRLTVL.

The chain links TRBV4-1 to TRBJ1-5, with 10 bases aligning to TRBD1. The CDR3 has 17 residues. V dropped 4 bases and J dropped 3; count of bases not matched to a gene: 9. The germline gives CDR1 MGHRA, CDR2 YSYEKL. The CDR3 sequence is CASSPLGDRGTNQPQHF. In DNA, the CDR3 is TGCGCCAGCAGCCCGCTGGGGGACAGGGGAACCAATCAGCCCCAGCATTTT.